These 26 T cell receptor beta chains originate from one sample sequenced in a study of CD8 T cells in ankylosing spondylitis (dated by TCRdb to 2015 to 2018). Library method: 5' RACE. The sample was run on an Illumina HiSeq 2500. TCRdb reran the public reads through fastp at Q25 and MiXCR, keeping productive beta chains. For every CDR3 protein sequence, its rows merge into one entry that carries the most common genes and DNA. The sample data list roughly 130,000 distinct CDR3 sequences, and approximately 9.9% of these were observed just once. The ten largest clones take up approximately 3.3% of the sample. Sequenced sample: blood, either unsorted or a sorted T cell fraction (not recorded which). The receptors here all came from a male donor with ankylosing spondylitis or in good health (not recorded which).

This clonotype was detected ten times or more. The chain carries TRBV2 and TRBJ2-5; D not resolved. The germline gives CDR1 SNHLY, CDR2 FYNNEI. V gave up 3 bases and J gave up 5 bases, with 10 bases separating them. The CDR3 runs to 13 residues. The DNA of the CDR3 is TGTGCCAGCAGTGATTCGGAGTTGGAGACCCAGTACTTC. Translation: CASSDSELETQYF.

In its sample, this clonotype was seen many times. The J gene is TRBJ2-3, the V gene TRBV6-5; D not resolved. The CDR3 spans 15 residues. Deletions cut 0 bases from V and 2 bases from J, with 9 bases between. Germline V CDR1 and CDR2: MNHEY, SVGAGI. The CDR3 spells CASSYSRWDTDTQYF. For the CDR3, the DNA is TGTGCCAGCAGTTACTCCCGGTGGGACACAGATACGCAGTATTTT.

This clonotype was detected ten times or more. CDR3 sequence (DNA): TGCAGTGCTAGGAGGGGGGCGCCGAGCACAGATACGCAGTATTTT. Translation gives CSARRGAPSTDTQYF. The chain recombines TRBV20-1 with TRBJ2-3, with D perhaps being TRBD1 or TRBD2 (6 bases each). Trimming removed 3 bases at V and 0 bases at J, with 13 bases between. There are 15 residues in the CDR3. Germline V gene data show CDR1 as DFQATT and CDR2 as SNEGSKA (reference sequence).

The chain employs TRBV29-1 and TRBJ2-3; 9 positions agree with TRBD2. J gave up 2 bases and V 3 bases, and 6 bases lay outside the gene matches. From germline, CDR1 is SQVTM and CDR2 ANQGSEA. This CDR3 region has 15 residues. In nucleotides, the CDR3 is TGCAGCGTTGAGGCTAGCGGGGCAGTCACAGATACGCAGTATTTT. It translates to CSVEASGAVTDTQYF.

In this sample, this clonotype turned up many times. DNA of the CDR3: TGCGCCAGCAGCGCCGGGGATTCGGGCACTGAAGCTTTCTTT. Translating it yields CASSAGDSGTEAFF. The rearrangement joins TRBV5-1 to TRBJ1-1; D remains unclear. The CDR3 is made up of 14 amino acids. Germline V gene sequence: CDR1 SGHRS, CDR2 YFSETQ. V was cut by 4 bases and J by 4 bases, with 14 bases left in between.

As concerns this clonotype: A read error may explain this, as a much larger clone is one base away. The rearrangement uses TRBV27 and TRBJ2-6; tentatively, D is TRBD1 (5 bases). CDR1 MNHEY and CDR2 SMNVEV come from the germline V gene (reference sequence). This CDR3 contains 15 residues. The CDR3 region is CASSFRNSGANGLTF. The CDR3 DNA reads TGTGCCAGCAGTTTTAGGAACTCTGGGGCCAACGGCCTGACTTTC.

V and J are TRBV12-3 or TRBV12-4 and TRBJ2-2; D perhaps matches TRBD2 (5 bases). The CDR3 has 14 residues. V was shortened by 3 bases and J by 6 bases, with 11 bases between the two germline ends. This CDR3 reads CASSFRGLAGELFF. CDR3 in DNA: TGTGCCAGCAGTTTCCGGGGTCTCGCCGGGGAGCTGTTTTTT.

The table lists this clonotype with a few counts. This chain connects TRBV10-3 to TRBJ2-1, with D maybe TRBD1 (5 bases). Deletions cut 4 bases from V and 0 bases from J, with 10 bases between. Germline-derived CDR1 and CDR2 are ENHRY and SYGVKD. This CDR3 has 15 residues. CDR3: CAISGTQSSYNEQFF. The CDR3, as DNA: TGTGCCATCAGTGGGACACAGTCCTCCTACAATGAGCAGTTCTTC.

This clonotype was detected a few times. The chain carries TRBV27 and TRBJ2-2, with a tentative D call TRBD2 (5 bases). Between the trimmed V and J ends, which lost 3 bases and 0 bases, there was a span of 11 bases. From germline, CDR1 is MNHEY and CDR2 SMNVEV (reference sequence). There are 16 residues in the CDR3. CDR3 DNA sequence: TGTGCCAGCAGTTTTCGGCGGGCCGCGAACACCGGGGAGCTGTTTTTT. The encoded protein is CASSFRRAANTGELFF.

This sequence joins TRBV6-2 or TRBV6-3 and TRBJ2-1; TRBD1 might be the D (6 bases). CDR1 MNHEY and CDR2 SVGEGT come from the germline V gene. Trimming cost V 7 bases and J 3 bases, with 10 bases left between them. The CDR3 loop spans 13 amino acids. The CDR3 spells CASTQDSYNEQFF. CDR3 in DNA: TGTGCCAGCACCCAGGACAGCTACAATGAGCAGTTCTTC.

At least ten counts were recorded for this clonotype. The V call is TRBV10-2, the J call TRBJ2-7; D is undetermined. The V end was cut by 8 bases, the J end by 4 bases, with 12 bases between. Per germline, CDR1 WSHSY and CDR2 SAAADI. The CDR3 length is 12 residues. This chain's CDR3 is CASSGLRYEQYF. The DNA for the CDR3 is TGCGCCAGCTCCGGGCTGAGGTACGAGCAGTACTTC.

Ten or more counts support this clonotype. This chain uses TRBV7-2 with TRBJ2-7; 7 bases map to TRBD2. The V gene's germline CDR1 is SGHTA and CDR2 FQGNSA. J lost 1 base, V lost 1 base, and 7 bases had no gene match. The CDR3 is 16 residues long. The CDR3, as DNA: TGTGCCAGCAGCTTAGTGTGGTTCGGGAGGTCCTACGAGCAGTACTTC. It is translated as CASSLVWFGRSYEQYF.

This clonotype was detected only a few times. The CDR3 is CSTRTSGRRTDTQYF. The CDR3 bases are TGCAGCACTAGGACTAGCGGGAGGAGAACAGATACGCAGTATTTT. The chain uses TRBV20-1 and TRBJ2-3; TRBD2 matches at 14 bases. The CDR3 contains 15 residues. Germline V gene lookup returns CDR1 DFQATT and CDR2 SNEGSKA (reference sequence).

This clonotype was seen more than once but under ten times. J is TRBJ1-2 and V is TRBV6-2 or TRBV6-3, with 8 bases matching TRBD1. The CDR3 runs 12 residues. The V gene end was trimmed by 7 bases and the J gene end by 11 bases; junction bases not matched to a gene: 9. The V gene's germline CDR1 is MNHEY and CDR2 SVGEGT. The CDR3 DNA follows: TGTGCCAGCACCCCGGACAGGGATCGTTACACCTTC. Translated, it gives CASTPDRDRYTF.

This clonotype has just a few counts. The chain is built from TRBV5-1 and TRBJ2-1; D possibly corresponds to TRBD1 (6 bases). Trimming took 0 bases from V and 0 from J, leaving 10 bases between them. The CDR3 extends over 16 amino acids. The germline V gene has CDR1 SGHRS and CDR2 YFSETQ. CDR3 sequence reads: CASSLDRASSYNEQFF. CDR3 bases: TGCGCCAGCAGCTTGGACAGGGCCAGCTCCTACAATGAGCAGTTCTTC.

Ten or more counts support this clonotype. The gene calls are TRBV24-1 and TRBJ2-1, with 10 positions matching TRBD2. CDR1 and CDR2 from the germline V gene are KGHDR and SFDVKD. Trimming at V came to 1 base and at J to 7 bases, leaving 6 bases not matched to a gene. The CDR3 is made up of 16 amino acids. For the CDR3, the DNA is TGTGCCACCAGTGATTTTGGGCTAGCGGGAGCAAATGAGCAGTTCTTC. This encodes CATSDFGLAGANEQFF.

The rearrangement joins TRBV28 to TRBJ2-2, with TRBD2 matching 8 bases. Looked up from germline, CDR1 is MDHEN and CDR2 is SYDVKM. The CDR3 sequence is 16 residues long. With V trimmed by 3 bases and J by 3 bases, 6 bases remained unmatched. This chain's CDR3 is CASSFWTSRHTGELFF. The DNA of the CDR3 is TGTGCCAGCAGTTTCTGGACTAGCAGACACACCGGGGAGCTGTTTTTT.

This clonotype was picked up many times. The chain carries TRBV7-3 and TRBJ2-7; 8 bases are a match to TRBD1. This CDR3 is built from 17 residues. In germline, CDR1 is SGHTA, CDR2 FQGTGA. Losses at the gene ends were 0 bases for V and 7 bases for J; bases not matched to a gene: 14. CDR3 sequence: CASSLTGQATGRDEQYF. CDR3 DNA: TGTGCCAGCAGCTTAACGGGACAGGCCACCGGTCGGGATGAGCAGTACTTC.

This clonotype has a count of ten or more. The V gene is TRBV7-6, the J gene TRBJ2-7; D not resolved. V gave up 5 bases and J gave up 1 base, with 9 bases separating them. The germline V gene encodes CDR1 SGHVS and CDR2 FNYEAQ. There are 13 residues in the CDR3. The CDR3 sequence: CASSHSSSYEQYF. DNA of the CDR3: TGTGCCAGCAGCCACTCTTCGTCCTACGAGCAGTACTTC.

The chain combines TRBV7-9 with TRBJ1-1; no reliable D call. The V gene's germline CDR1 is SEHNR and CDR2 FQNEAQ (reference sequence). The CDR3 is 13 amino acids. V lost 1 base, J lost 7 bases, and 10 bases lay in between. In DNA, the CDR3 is TGTGCCAGCAGCTTAGGGGAGGTCGTTGAAGCTTTCTTT. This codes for CASSLGEVVEAFF.

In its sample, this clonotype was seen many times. The CDR3 DNA is TGTGCCAGCAGCGGGCGGACAGGGGGATACTACAATGAGCAGTTCTTC. Its translation is CASSGRTGGYYNEQFF. This rearrangement joins TRBV5-4 to TRBJ2-1; 10 nucleotides match TRBD1. Germline values: CDR1 SGHNT, CDR2 YYREEE (reference sequence). The CDR3 runs to 16 residues. The ends lost 4 bases at V and 3 bases at J; junction bases unmatched: 7.

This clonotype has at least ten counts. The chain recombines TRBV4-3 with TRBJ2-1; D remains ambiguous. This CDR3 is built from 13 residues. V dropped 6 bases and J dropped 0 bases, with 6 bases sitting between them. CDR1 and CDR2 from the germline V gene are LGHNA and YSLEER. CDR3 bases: TGCGCCAGCAGTCAGAACTCCTACAATGAGCAGTTCTTC. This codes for CASSQNSYNEQFF.

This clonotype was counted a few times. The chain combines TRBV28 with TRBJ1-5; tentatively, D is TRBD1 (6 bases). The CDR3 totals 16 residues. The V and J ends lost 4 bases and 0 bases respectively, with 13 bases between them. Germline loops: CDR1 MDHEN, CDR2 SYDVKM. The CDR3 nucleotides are TGTGCCAGCAGTTCTCGCGCGGACAGTAGCAATCAGCCCCAGCATTTT. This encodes CASSSRADSSNQPQHF.

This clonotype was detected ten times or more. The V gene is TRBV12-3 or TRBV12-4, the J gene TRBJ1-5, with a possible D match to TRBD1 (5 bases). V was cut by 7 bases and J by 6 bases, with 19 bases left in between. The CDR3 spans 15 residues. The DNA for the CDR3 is TGTGCCAGCACTCCAACGGCAGGGTCTCTTCAGCCCCAGCATTTT. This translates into CASTPTAGSLQPQHF.

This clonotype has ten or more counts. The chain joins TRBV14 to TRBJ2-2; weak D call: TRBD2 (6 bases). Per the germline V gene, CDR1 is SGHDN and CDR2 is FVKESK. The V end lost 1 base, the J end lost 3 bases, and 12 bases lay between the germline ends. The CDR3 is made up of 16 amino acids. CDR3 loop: CASSQGIAEHTGELFF. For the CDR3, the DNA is TGTGCCAGCAGCCAAGGAATAGCGGAGCACACCGGGGAGCTGTTTTTT.

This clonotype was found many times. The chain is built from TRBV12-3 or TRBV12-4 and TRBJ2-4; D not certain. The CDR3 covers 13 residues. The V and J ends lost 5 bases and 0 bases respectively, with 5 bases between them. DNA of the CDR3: TGTGCCAGCAGTACCCTAGCCAAAAACATTCAGTACTTC. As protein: CASSTLAKNIQYF.